This T cell receptor beta chain was sequenced in a study of blood T cell repertoires in COVID-19. About the research overall: The United States, Italy and Spain supplied acute and convalescent COVID-19 samples.

CDR3 length: 13 residues. Germline CDR1 and CDR2: GTSNPN and SVGIG (reference sequence). Trimming cost V 0 bases and J 8 bases; bases outside gene matches: 3. The repertoire was sequenced with immunoSEQ multiplex PCR; TCRdb's copy has only in-frame clones and lacks some. The sample has 140,000 or so clones; around 81% are singletons. Clinical history as reported by participants underpinned cohort assignment. This sequence originates from a woman in her forties who had recovered from COVID-19. The chain uses TRBV30 and TRBJ2-1; 8 bases match TRBD2. The sample was PBMCs or T cells enriched from blood (not recorded which). CDR3 in amino acids: CAWSVGGAYEQFF. CDR3 nucleotide sequence: TGTGCCTGGAGTGTCGGGGGGGCTTATGAGCAGTTCTTC. The full variable domain, in which reference TRBV30 and TRBJ2-1 provide the parts outside the CDR3, is SQTIHQWPATLVQPVGSPLSLECTVEGTSNPNLYWYRQAAGRGLQLLFYSVGIGQISSEVPQNLSASRPQDRQFILSSKKLLLSDSGFYLCAWSVGGAYEQFFGPGTRLTVL.